This T cell receptor beta chain was observed in a study of blood T cells in healthy people across ages. Study-level points and caveats: Both naive CD4+ cell counts and diversity were greater in long-lived donors than in aged donors. No one knew whether donors had CMV, which possibly confounded expanded clonotype changes. Estimated diversity, derived from one million T cells, was regarded as an underestimate.

A few counts support this clonotype. Its specificity is unknown. Each sample yielded at least 5 micrograms of PBMC total RNA. The CDR3 is 15 amino acids. Germline V gene lookup returns CDR1 MNHEY and CDR2 SMNVEV (reference sequence). V lost 3 bases, J lost 1 base, and 11 bases lay in between. Then a second PCR, running roughly 7 to 11 cycles, was carried out with a sample-barcoded 5' primer and a J-beta primer mix. TCRdb used MiXCR to reprocess the 5' RACE reads, holding one entry per CDR3 protein. Altogether 700,000 to 850,000 distinct CDR3 sequences are present, around 34% being singletons, with the ten largest covering 10% to 15%.

V is TRBV27 and J is TRBJ2-3, with a tentative D call TRBD2 (6 bases). The sequenced material came from blood. The sequence derives from a young man in good health. CDR3 in amino acids: CASSFRRRGTDTQYF. In DNA, the CDR3 is TGTGCCAGCAGTTTTCGGCGGAGGGGCACAGATACGCAGTATTTT.